This section outlines one T cell receptor (beta chain) sequence together with its context. Its cognate antigen is unknown. This sample is part of a study of shared clonotypes between healthy human individuals. Method: immunoSEQ multiplex PCR; TCRdb's copy keeps in-frame clones and lacks some. Among some 2.1 million clones listed, over 85% were seen once. Study-level points and caveats: Naive subsets generally had larger estimated richness than memory subsets.

Sequences were obtained from naive CD4+ T cells sorted from blood. Subset indicated: CD45RA+ positively selected. The clonotype was recovered from a man younger than 35 in good health.

Here the CDR3 reads CASSDESNTEAFF. The CDR3 DNA sequence: TGTGCCAGCAGTGACGAATCAAACACTGAAGCTTTCTTT. The chain links TRBV6-1 to TRBJ1-1; no clear D. The germline CDR1 and CDR2 sequences are MNHNS and SASEGT. Trimming stripped 3 bases from V and 2 bases from J, with 7 bases between. The CDR3 consists of 13 residues.